This TCR beta chain stems from a study of cytomegalovirus exposure and HLA in healthy donors. The V gene's germline CDR1 is LGHNA and CDR2 YSLEER. With V trimmed by 1 base and J by 6 bases, 4 bases remained unmatched. The CDR3 totals 16 residues. PCR primers comprised 60 Vbeta and 13 Jbeta primers. Authors' processing steps: Tens of millions of unique TCR beta chains, some 9.9 million of them shared, were counted by a later analysis. Profiled with immunoSEQ multiplex PCR; TCRdb holds only in-frame clones, not every one. V, J and clone size are those of that table, while D and trimming were read from the DNA. The sample includes some 180,000 clones, about 69% of them seen just once. Study-level points and caveats: In an earlier analysis, productive rearrangement rates for most beta V segments clustered near 87% or 30%. Sequencing likely caused a cluster of highly shared sequence variants.

This clone was detected only once. Its cognate antigen is unknown. Sampled while nominally healthy, donors likely had unrecorded immune exposures. This TCR derives from a male donor in good health and CMV-seronegative. Sample: PBMCs. V is TRBV4-3 and J is TRBJ2-2, with 11 bases fitting TRBD2. In nucleotides, the CDR3 is TGCGCCAGCAGCCAAGTAGCGGGAGGGCGGTCCGGGGAGCTGTTTTTT. Its translation is CASSQVAGGRSGELFF.